This TCR beta chain was captured by sequencing in a study of memory CD4+ T cells and cytomegalovirus serostatus. Study background: Healthy Belgian adult donors included about nine CMV-positive and 24 CMV-negative people.

Of note for this clone: Its antigen is as yet unknown.

Study-wide results and caveats: Of under 200 reported CMV TCRbeta sequences, under 70 were found in memory CD4+ repertoires.

Per the authors' pipeline: After removing out-of-frame reads, 2 million to 2.5 million distinct TCRbeta sequences remained. Assay used: immunoSEQ multiplex PCR; TCRdb lists only in-frame clones, some missing. V, J and clone size derive from that table, while D and trimming were established from the DNA sequence. The sample has around 99,000 clones; approximately 80% are singletons. Single viable CD3+CD4+CD8-CD45RO+ cells were sorted as the memory CD4+ T cells. Germline CDR1 is SGHTA and CDR2 is FQGNSA. The CDR3 has 15 residues. V was cut by 1 base and J by 4 bases, with 13 bases left in between. The receptor was derived from an adult in good health and CMV-seropositive. The specimen sequenced was memory CD4+ T cells from blood. The chain couples TRBV7-2 to TRBJ2-5; D may be TRBD1 or TRBD2 (6 bases each). CDR3 DNA sequence: TGTGCCAGCAGCTTAGGGATGGGGGGCCGAGAGACCCAGTACTTC. As protein: CASSLGMGGRETQYF.